These 29 T cell receptor beta chains were all obtained from the same sample, sequenced in a study of shared clonotypes between healthy human individuals. TCRdb's table, derived via immunoSEQ multiplex PCR, lists solely in-frame clones and lacks some. The sample records about 1.1 million clones, 60% to 80% being singletons. The sample taken for sequencing was memory CD4+ T cells from PBMCs. Subset: CD45RA-negative fraction. Receptors originate from a man between 18 and 29 years old in good health. Some clones in this sample may be carry-over from other donors' samples.

The chain carries TRBV7-9 and TRBJ2-1; the match to TRBD2 covers 14 bases. The germline CDR1 and CDR2 sequences are SEHNR and FQNEAQ (reference sequence). V lost 5 bases and J lost 5; bases outside the gene matches: 11. This CDR3 has 18 residues. The CDR3 sequence is CASSLGLAGGPTHNEQFF. The DNA for the CDR3 is TGTGCCAGCAGCCTTGGACTAGCGGGAGGCCCTACCCACAATGAGCAGTTCTTC. The whole variable domain, remainder taken from reference TRBV7-9 and TRBJ2-1, is DTGVSQNPRHKITKRGQNVTFRCDPISEHNRLYWYRQTLGQGPEFLTYFQNEAQLEKSRLLSDRFSAERPKGSFSTLEIQRTEQGDSAMYLCASSLGLAGGPTHNEQFFGPGTRLTVL.

The V gene is TRBV5-8, the J gene TRBJ2-6, with a tentative D call TRBD2 (5 bases). CDR1 and CDR2 (germline): SGHTS, YDEGEE. This CDR3 contains 14 residues. V was pared by 3 bases and J by 2 bases, with 6 bases between. CDR3 residues: CASSSGTGANVLTF. The CDR3, as DNA: TGTGCCAGCAGCTCGGGGACTGGGGCCAACGTCCTGACTTTC.

The chain combines TRBV7-3 with TRBJ2-7, with a tentative D call TRBD2 (6 bases). The CDR3 is made up of 14 amino acids. CDR1 is SGHTA and CDR2 is FQGTGA in the germline V gene. V was trimmed by 5 bases and J by 0 bases, leaving 11 bases between them. The CDR3 loop reads CASSQDGSSYEQYF. In DNA form, the CDR3 reads TGTGCCAGCAGCCAAGACGGGAGCTCCTACGAGCAGTACTTC.

The chain couples TRBV28 to TRBJ2-3; 7 bases match TRBD2. The germline gives CDR1 MDHEN, CDR2 SYDVKM. The junction had 18 bases not matched to a gene; V was cut back by 5 bases and J by 1 base. The CDR3 is made up of 19 amino acids. The CDR3 protein is CASSSYWGRLADGTDTQYF. Here the CDR3 DNA reads TGTGCCAGCAGTAGTTATTGGGGTAGACTAGCAGATGGCACAGATACGCAGTATTTT.

The sample holds one count of this clone. Other DNA sequences of this sample code for an identical CDR3. The V call is TRBV20-1, the J call TRBJ1-2; 7 nucleotides match TRBD1. The CDR3 is made up of 11 amino acids. Germline loops: CDR1 DFQATT, CDR2 SNEGSKA (reference sequence). Trimming at V came to 4 bases and at J to 7 bases, leaving 3 bases not matched to a gene. The CDR3: CSAIDRVGYTF. The CDR3 DNA follows: TGCAGTGCTATCGACAGGGTTGGCTACACCTTC.

The V call is TRBV5-1, the J call TRBJ1-5; D perhaps matches TRBD1 (6 bases). The CDR3 loop spans 13 amino acids. V gave up 2 bases and J gave up 7 bases, with 10 bases separating them. Germline V gene data show CDR1 as SGHRS and CDR2 as YFSETQ. DNA for the CDR3: TGCGCCAGCAGCTTAGGGGGTCTGCAGCCCCAGCATTTT. Translating it yields CASSLGGLQPQHF.

The rearrangement links TRBV2 to TRBJ1-2, with TRBD1 identical over 8 bases. CDR3 length equals 13 residues. Germline trimming cut 6 bases from V and 8 bases from J; bases unmatched to any gene: 8. The V gene's germline CDR1 is SNHLY and CDR2 FYNNEI. The DNA of the CDR3 is TGTGCCAGCAGGGACGGGACAGGAGGAGGCTACACCTTC. This encodes CASRDGTGGGYTF.

To note about this clone: This sample also contains other DNA sequences that code for the same CDR3. This chain links TRBV7-9 with TRBJ1-1; D remains ambiguous. Germline V CDR1 and CDR2: SEHNR, FQNEAQ (reference sequence). V lost 4 bases, J lost 0 bases, and 6 bases lay in between. The CDR3 is 13 amino acids. The DNA of the CDR3 is TGTGCCAGCAGCTGGGCGGTGAACACTGAAGCTTTCTTT. It encodes CASSWAVNTEAFF.

The CDR3 DNA reads as TGTGCCAGCAGTGCGTCCGTTTCCGCCGGGGAGCTGTTTTTT. It specifies CASSASVSAGELFF. This chain links TRBV6-1 with TRBJ2-2, with unresolved D. The CDR3 is 14 residues long. V dropped 4 bases and J dropped 6 bases, with 12 bases sitting between them. Germline CDR1 and CDR2: MNHNS and SASEGT.

This clone was found a few times. The rearrangement uses TRBV11-2 and TRBJ1-2, with D perhaps TRBD1 (6 bases). The CDR3 spans 13 residues. Germline CDR1 and CDR2: SGHAT and FQNNGV. V was shortened by 5 bases and J by 5 bases, with 12 bases between the two germline ends. As DNA, the CDR3 is TGTGCCAGCAGCCCCGGGACATCATATGGCTACACCTTC. Translated: CASSPGTSYGYTF.

This chain uses TRBV28 with TRBJ1-4; 9 positions agree with TRBD1. J gave up 0 bases and V 3 bases, and 5 bases lay outside the gene matches. The CDR3 loop spans 17 amino acids. Looked up from germline, CDR1 is MDHEN and CDR2 is SYDVKM. The CDR3 sequence: CASSFGQGIATNEKLFF. The DNA of the CDR3 is TGTGCCAGCAGTTTCGGACAGGGGATTGCAACTAATGAAAAACTGTTTTTT.

This chain links TRBV6-5 with TRBJ1-4; D is possibly TRBD1 (5 bases). V was clipped by 5 bases and J by 8 bases, with 12 bases between them. Germline CDR1 reads MNHEY; CDR2 reads SVGAGI. This CDR3 has 13 amino acids. CDR3 sequence reads: CASSGWGGEKLFF. CDR3 DNA: TGTGCCAGCAGTGGTTGGGGGGGGGAAAAACTGTTTTTT.

The genes are TRBV28 and TRBJ1-5; D remains unclear. Trimming stripped 9 bases from V and 11 bases from J, with 17 bases between. CDR1 and CDR2 from the germline V gene are MDHEN and SYDVKM. The CDR3 totals 12 residues. CDR3 region: CASMDRSGTQHF. The CDR3 coding sequence is TGTGCCAGTATGGATAGATCCGGGACCCAGCATTTT.

V and J are TRBV28 and TRBJ1-1; D not resolved. This CDR3 spans 13 amino acids. The ends were cut back, 0 bases at V and 7 bases at J, with 9 bases in the middle. Germline V CDR1 and CDR2: MDHEN, SYDVKM. The CDR3 DNA is TGTGCCAGCAGTTTATGGTCGACCATTGAAGCTTTCTTT. Amino acids: CASSLWSTIEAFF.

This chain links TRBV2 with TRBJ2-7, with D possibly being TRBD2 (5 bases). There are 12 residues in the CDR3. V was pared by 7 bases and J by 1 base, with 8 bases between. Germline CDR1 SNHLY, CDR2 FYNNEI. CDR3 region: CASIGGSYEQYF. DNA for the CDR3: TGTGCCAGCATCGGAGGTTCCTACGAGCAGTACTTC.

J is TRBJ1-3 and V is TRBV19; D not certain. V was trimmed by 6 bases and J by 2 bases, leaving 5 bases between them. From germline, CDR1 is LNHDA and CDR2 SQIVND (reference sequence). The CDR3 is 12 amino acids. The chain's CDR3 is CASSMTGNTIYF. The CDR3 nucleotides read TGTGCCAGTAGCATGACTGGAAACACCATATATTTT.

The chain has TRBV19 and TRBJ2-7; 8 bases map to TRBD1. In germline, CDR1 is LNHDA, CDR2 SQIVND (reference sequence). This CDR3 is 18 amino acids long. Losses at the gene ends were 3 bases for V and 2 bases for J; bases not matched to a gene: 15. Here the CDR3 reads CASSIAHSPAGGPYEQYF. The CDR3 nucleotides read TGTGCCAGTAGTATCGCCCATTCCCCGGCAGGGGGCCCCTACGAGCAGTACTTC.

This clone has only one observation. The chain is built from TRBV5-1 and TRBJ2-7; tentatively, D is TRBD1 or TRBD2 (5 bases each). The germline V and J ends were trimmed by 6 bases and 0 bases, with 13 bases remaining between them. CDR1 and CDR2 from the germline V gene are SGHRS and YFSETQ. This CDR3 has 14 amino acids. CDR3 coding DNA: TGCGCCAGCACCCCGGGACGCCTCTCCTACGAGCAGTACTTC. Amino acid sequence: CASTPGRLSYEQYF.

V gene TRBV5-4 combines with J gene TRBJ1-2; the D gene is possibly TRBD1 (6 bases). Trimming stripped 5 bases from V and 7 bases from J, with 21 bases between. This CDR3 contains 15 residues. CDR1 SGHNT and CDR2 YYREEE come from the germline V gene (reference sequence). The CDR3, as DNA: TGTGCCAGCAGAAATGGAGGGGGGGCCCCAGGTGGCTACACCTTC. As protein: CASRNGGGAPGGYTF.

This clone was seen a handful of times. The J gene is TRBJ2-3, the V gene TRBV5-1, with a possible D match to TRBD2 (6 bases). The CDR3 consists of 15 residues. Germline CDR1 is SGHRS and CDR2 is YFSETQ. V gave up 4 bases and J gave up 5 bases, with 17 bases separating them. This chain's CDR3 is CASSQGRGLQDTQYF. The CDR3 bases are TGCGCCAGCAGCCAAGGGCGGGGACTGCAAGATACGCAGTATTTT.

The chain joins TRBV28 to TRBJ2-7, with 16 bases matching TRBD2. Germline CDR1 MDHEN, CDR2 SYDVKM. The CDR3 length is 16 residues. J gave up 5 bases and V 6 bases, and 7 bases lay outside the gene matches. In nucleotides, the CDR3 is TGTGCCAGCAGCGCGGGACTAGCGGGAGGGATCGACGAGCAGTACTTC. The encoded protein is CASSAGLAGGIDEQYF.

The chain couples TRBV6-4 to TRBJ1-1; tentatively, D is TRBD1 (5 bases). V lost 2 bases, J lost 5 bases, and 9 bases lay in between. CDR1 is MRHNA, CDR2 SNTAGT, per germline. The CDR3 consists of 13 residues. CDR3 in DNA: TGTGCCAGCAGTGACAGCGGGGGAACTGAAGCTTTCTTT. Amino acids: CASSDSGGTEAFF.

This sequence joins TRBV14 and TRBJ2-5; D uncertain. Germline lookup yields CDR1 SGHDN and CDR2 FVKESK. Trimming shortened V by 1 base and J by 7 bases, and 10 bases separated the two germline ends. The CDR3 spans 13 residues. This CDR3 is CASSQGPSGTQYF. Here the CDR3 DNA reads TGTGCCAGCAGCCAAGGTCCGTCAGGGACCCAGTACTTC.

The J gene is TRBJ2-1, the V gene TRBV5-1; D unclear. The CDR3 totals 14 residues. Germline CDR1 reads SGHRS; CDR2 reads YFSETQ. With 4 bases removed from V and 5 bases from J, the gap between germline ends came to 13 bases. The CDR3 coding sequence is TGCGCCAGCAGCCCGTCTAGTTGGGACAATGAGCAGTTCTTC. Translation: CASSPSSWDNEQFF. The variable domain in full, completed from reference TRBV5-1 and TRBJ2-1, reads KAGVTQTPRYLIKTRGQQVTLSCSPISGHRSVSWYQQTPGQGLQFLFEYFSETQRNKGNFPGRFSGRQFSNSRSEMNVSTLELGDSALYLCASSPSSWDNEQFFGPGTRLTVL.

This clone appeared once. Other DNA sequences from this sample encode an identical CDR3 as well. The chain combines TRBV7-9 with TRBJ2-3; possibly TRBD2 for D (7 bases). Trimming cost V 5 bases and J 4 bases, with 13 bases left between them. The CDR3 contains 14 residues. Looked up from germline, CDR1 is SEHNR and CDR2 is FQNEAQ (reference sequence). CDR3 coding DNA: TGTGCCAGCAGCCCCCCGGGGGGCGCAGATACGCAGTATTTT. As protein: CASSPPGGADTQYF.

The chain uses TRBV14 and TRBJ2-5; 9 bases agree with TRBD2. The CDR3 is 14 amino acids. J was trimmed by 10 bases and V by 4 bases; bases with no gene match: 10. Germline assignment: CDR1 SGHDN and CDR2 FVKESK. The CDR3 DNA reads as TGTGCCAGCAGCCCGGTTAGCGGGAGAGTAGGCCAGTACTTC. This sequence encodes CASSPVSGRVGQYF.

V gene TRBV11-1 combines with J gene TRBJ1-2, with TRBD1 as a possible D gene (5 bases). Germline V gives CDR1 SGHAT, CDR2 FQDESV (reference sequence). V dropped 5 bases and J dropped 8 bases, with 21 bases sitting between them. The CDR3 contains 15 residues. CDR3 protein: CASSPGAGTYGGYTF. CDR3 sequence (DNA): TGTGCCAGCAGCCCTGGGGCAGGGACCTATGGCGGCTACACCTTC.

The chain employs TRBV5-1 and TRBJ2-2, with 8 bases aligning to TRBD2. The CDR3 is 18 amino acids. V was pared by 4 bases and J by 1 base, with 12 bases of the junction left unmatched. Germline assignment: CDR1 SGHRS and CDR2 YFSETQ. The CDR3 sequence: CASSRTVSAGENTGELFF. In nucleotides, the CDR3 is TGCGCCAGCAGCAGGACGGTGTCAGCGGGGGAGAACACCGGGGAGCTGTTTTTT. Combining the CDR3 with reference TRBV5-1 and TRBJ2-2 gives the whole variable domain KAGVTQTPRYLIKTRGQQVTLSCSPISGHRSVSWYQQTPGQGLQFLFEYFSETQRNKGNFPGRFSGRQFSNSRSEMNVSTLELGDSALYLCASSRTVSAGENTGELFFGEGSRLTVL.

The chain uses TRBV28 and TRBJ1-5; the match to TRBD1 covers 8 bases. Unmatched junction bases numbered 6, after V lost 3 bases and J lost 2 bases. Germline V gene data show CDR1 as MDHEN and CDR2 as SYDVKM. This CDR3 contains 16 residues. The CDR3 sequence: CASSFGQGRGNQPQHF. CDR3 bases: TGTGCCAGCAGTTTTGGACAGGGTCGAGGCAATCAGCCCCAGCATTTT.